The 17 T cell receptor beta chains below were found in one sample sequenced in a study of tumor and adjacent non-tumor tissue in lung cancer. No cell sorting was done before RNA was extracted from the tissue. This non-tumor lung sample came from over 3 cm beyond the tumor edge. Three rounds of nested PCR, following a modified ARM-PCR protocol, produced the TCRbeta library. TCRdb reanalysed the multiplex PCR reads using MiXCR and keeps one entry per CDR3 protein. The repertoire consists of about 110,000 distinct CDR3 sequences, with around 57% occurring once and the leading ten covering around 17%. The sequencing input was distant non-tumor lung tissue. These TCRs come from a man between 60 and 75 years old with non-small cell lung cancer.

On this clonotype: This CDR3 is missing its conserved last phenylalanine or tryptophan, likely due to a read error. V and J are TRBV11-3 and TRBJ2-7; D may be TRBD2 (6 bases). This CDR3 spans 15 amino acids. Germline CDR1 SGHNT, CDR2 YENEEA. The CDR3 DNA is TGTACCAGTAGGAGGGCTAGCAGGAGCTCCTACGAGCAGTACTGC. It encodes CTSRRASRSSYEQYC.

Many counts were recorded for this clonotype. Here the CDR3 DNA reads TGTGCCTGGAGTGTCAGGGAGGCCCAAAACATTCAGTACTTC. Translating it yields CAWSVREAQNIQYF. The chain joins TRBV30 to TRBJ2-4; a weak D match, TRBD2 (6 bases). CDR3 length: 14 residues. The germline V gene has CDR1 GTSNPN and CDR2 SVGIG (reference sequence). Trimming stripped 0 bases from V and 5 bases from J, with 11 bases between.

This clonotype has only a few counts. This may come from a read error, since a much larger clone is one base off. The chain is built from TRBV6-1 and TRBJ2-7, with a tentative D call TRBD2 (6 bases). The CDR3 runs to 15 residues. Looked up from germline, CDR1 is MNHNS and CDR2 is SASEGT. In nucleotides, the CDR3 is TGTGTCAGCAGCGCGGGACTTTTAGACTCCTACGAGCAGTACTTC. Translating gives CVSSAGLLDSYEQYF.

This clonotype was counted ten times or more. The CDR3 here is CASSAGRVSAYNEQFF. For the CDR3, the DNA is TGCGCCAGCAGCGCGGGACGGGTGTCGGCCTACAATGAGCAGTTCTTC. The chain employs TRBV5-1 and TRBJ2-1, with a weak D call TRBD2 (6 bases). The ends were cut back, 4 bases at V and 2 bases at J, with 16 bases in the middle. CDR1 and CDR2 from the germline V gene are SGHRS and YFSETQ. The CDR3 sequence is 16 residues long.

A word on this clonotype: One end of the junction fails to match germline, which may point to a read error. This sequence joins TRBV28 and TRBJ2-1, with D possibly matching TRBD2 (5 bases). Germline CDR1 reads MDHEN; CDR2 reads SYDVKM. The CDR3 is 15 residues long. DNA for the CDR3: TGTGCCAGCAGCCCCGGAGGTAGGGTTTACAATGAGCTGTTCTTC. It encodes CASSPGGRVYNELFF.

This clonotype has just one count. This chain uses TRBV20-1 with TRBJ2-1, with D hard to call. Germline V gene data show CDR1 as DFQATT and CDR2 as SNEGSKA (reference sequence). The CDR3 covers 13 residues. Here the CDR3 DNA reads TGCATCTGGGTTTACAGCTTCTACAATGAGCAGTTCTTC. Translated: CIWVYSFYNEQFF.

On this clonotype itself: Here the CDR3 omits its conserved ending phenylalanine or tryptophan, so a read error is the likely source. CDR3 DNA: TGTGCTAGCGGCCCCCGTCTGGGCGGATCCGGCTCCTACGAGCAGTACTTA. It yields the protein CASGPRLGGSGSYEQYL. This sequence joins TRBV11-1 and TRBJ2-7; TRBD2 might be the D (6 bases). CDR1 SGHAT and CDR2 FQDESV come from the germline V gene (reference sequence). There are 17 residues in the CDR3.

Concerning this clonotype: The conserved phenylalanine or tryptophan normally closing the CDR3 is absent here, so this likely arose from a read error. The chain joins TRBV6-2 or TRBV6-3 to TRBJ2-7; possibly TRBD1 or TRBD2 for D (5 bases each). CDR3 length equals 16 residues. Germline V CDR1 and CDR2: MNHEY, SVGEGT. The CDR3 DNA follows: TGTGCTAGCAGTCACCGGGGCCAAGGGGCCTTATACGAGCAGTACTCC. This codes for CASSHRGQGALYEQYS.

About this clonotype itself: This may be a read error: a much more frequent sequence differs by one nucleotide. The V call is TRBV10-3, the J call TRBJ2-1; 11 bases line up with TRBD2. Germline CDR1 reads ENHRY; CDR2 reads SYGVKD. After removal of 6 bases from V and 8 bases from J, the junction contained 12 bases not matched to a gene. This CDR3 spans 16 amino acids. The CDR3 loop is CAIRYYPSGGTDEQFF. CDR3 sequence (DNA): TGTGCCATCAGATACTACCCTAGCGGGGGGACGGATGAGCAGTTCTTC.

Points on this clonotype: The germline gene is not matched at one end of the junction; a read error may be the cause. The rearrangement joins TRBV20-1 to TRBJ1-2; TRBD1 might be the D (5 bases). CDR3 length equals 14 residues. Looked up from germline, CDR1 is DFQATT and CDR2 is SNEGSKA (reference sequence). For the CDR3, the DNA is TGCAGAGCTAGAGAGGGGCCGGGAGACTATGGCTACACCTTC. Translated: CRAREGPGDYGYTF.

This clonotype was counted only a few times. CDR3 amino acids: CSARGSSGRANTGELFF. CDR3 nucleotides: TGCAGTGCTAGAGGATCAAGCGGGAGGGCCAACACCGGGGAGCTGTTTTTT. The rearrangement uses TRBV20-1 and TRBJ2-2, with 10 bases fitting TRBD2. CDR1 and CDR2 (germline): DFQATT, SNEGSKA (reference sequence). V gave up 1 base and J gave up 2 bases; unmatched junction bases: 7. The CDR3 totals 17 residues.

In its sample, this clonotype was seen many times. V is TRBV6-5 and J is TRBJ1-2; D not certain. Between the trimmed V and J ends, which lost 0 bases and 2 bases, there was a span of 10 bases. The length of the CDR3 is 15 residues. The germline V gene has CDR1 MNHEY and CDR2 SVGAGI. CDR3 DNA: TGTGCCAGCAGTTACTCGCTGGTGGCGAACTATGGCTACACCTTC. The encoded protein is CASSYSLVANYGYTF.

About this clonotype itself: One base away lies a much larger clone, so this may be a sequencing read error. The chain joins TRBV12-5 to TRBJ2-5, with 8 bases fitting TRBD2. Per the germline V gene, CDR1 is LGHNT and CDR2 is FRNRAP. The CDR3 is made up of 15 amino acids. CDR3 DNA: TGTGCTAGTTGTTTGGTACGGGGGGGACAAGAGACCCAGTACTTC. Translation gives CASCLVRGGQETQYF. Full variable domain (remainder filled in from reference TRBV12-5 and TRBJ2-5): DARVTQTPRHKVTEMGQEVTMRCQPILGHNTVFWYRQTMMQGLELLAYFRNRAPLDDSGMPKDRFSAEMPDATLATLKIQPSEPRDSAVYFCASCLVRGGQETQYFGPGTRLLVL.

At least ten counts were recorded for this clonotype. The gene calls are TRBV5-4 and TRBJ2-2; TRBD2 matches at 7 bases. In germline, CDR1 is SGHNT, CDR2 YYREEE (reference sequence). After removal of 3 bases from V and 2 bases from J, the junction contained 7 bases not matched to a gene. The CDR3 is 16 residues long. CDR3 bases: TGTGCCAGCAGCTCTCGGCCGGGACTAAACACCGGGGAGCTGTTTTTT. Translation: CASSSRPGLNTGELFF.

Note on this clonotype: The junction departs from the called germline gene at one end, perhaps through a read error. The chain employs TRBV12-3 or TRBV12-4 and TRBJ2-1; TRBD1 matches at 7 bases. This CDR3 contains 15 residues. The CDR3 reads CASREDRAAYNDQFF. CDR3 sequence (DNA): TGTGCCAGCAGGGAAGACAGGGCGGCCTACAATGATCAGTTCTTC.

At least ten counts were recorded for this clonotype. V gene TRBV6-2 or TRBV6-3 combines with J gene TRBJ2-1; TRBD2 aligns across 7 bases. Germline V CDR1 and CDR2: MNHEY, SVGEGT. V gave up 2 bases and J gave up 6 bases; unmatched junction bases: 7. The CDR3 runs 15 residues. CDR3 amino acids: CASSYAGWTSNEQFF. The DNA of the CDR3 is TGTGCCAGCAGTTACGCAGGATGGACTAGCAATGAGCAGTTCTTC.

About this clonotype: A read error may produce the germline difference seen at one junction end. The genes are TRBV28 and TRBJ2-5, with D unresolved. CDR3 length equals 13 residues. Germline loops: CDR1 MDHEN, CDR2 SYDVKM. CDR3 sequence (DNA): TGTGCCAGCAGTTTAGGCAGCCAAGATACCCAGTACTTC. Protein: CASSLGSQDTQYF.